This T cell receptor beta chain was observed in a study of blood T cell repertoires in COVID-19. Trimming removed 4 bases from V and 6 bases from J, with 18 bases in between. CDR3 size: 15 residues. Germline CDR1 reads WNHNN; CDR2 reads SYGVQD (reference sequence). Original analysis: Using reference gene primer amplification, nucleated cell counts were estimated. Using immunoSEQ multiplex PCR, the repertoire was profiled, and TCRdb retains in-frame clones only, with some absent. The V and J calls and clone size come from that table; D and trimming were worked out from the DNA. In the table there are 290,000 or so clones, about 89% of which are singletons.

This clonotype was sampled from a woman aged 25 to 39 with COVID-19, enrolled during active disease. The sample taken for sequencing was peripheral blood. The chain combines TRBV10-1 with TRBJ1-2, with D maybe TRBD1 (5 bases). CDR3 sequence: CASSATGRFQDGYTF. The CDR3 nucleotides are TGCGCCAGCAGTGCTACAGGAAGGTTTCAGGATGGCTACACCTTC.